This TCR beta chain is drawn from a study of tumor-infiltrating lymphocytes in primary liver carcinoma. Study-wide context: Samples produced roughly 3.5 to 7.5 million productive TCRbeta reads, comparable across tissue types.

Total RNA (approximately 500 ng) served as template for TCR beta cDNA synthesis primed by a constant-region primer. Library construction for TCR beta comprised three nested multiplex PCR rounds performed with slightly modified ARM-PCR. The first two PCR rounds used TRBV1-TRBV30 primers with a Cbeta primer, roughly 10 cycles each. TCRdb analysed the multiplex PCR reads with MiXCR anew, one entry per CDR3 protein. Altogether 20,000 to 25,000 distinct CDR3 sequences are present, almost 80% being singletons, with the ten largest covering almost 40%. Germline CDR1 and CDR2: LGHNA and YNFKEQ. Trimming pared 2 bases from V and 3 bases from J, leaving 8 bases between. The CDR3 extends over 13 amino acids. Unsorted bulk tissue (about 18-30 mg) underwent RNA and DNA co-extraction. Surgical resection was used to treat these primary liver carcinoma patients. This clonotype has at least ten counts. A much larger clone sits a single nucleotide away, making a read error possible.

The chain joins TRBV4-2 to TRBJ2-7; D is unclear. The clonotype was recovered from a woman in her 30s with primary liver carcinoma and hepatitis B virus infection. Sequenced sample: liver tumor tissue from sampling region 1. The subset here: tumor region T1, superior pole. The CDR3 spells CASSQPSHYEQYF. In DNA form, the CDR3 reads TGTGCCAGCAGCCAACCTAGTCACTACGAGCAGTACTTC.